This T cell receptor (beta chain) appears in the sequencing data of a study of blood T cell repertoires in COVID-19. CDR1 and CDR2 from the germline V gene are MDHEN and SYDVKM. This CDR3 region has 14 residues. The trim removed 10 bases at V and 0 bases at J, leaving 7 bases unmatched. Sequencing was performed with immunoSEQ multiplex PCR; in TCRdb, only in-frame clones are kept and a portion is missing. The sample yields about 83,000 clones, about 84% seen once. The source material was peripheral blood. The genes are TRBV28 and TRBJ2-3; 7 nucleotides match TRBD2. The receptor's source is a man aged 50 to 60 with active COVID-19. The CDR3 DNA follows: TGTGCCATCCGCCGGGACTACAGCACAGATACGCAGTATTTT. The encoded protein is CAIRRDYSTDTQYF.